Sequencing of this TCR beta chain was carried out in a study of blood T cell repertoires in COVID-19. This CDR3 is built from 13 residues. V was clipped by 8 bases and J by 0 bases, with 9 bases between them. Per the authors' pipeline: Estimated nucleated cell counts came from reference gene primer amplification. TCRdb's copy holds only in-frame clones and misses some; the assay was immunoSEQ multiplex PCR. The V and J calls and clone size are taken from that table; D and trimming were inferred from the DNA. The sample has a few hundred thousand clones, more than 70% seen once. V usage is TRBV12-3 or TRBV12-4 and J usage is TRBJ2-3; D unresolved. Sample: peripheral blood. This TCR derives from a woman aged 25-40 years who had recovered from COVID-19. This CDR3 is CASGLTSTDTQYF. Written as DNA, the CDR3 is TGTGCCAGCGGGTTGACTAGCACAGATACGCAGTATTTT.